One and the same sample provided the 32 T cell receptor beta chains below, sequenced in a study of blood T cell repertoires in COVID-19. Assay: immunoSEQ multiplex PCR; the TCRdb copy retains only in-frame clones and omits some. Counted here are some 41,000 clones, 70% to 90% occurring once; the ten biggest clones make up roughly 10%. The specimen was peripheral blood. The receptor set was obtained from a human donor in a cohort sampled during active COVID-19.

The chain links TRBV30 to TRBJ1-1; no reliable D call. Germline lookup yields CDR1 GTSNPN and CDR2 SVGIG (reference sequence). The CDR3 consists of 15 residues. V was cut by 3 bases and J by 6 bases, with 20 bases left in between. The CDR3 nucleotides read TGTGCCTGGAGCCCCGAACCGACATTGGGTGCTGAAGCTTTCTTT. It encodes CAWSPEPTLGAEAFF.

This clone came up a few times. The chain links TRBV27 to TRBJ2-1, with 7 nucleotides matching TRBD2. Germline V gene sequence: CDR1 MNHEY, CDR2 SMNVEV (reference sequence). V gave up 1 base and J gave up 3 bases; unmatched junction bases: 3. The CDR3 is 15 residues long. CDR3 in DNA: TGTGCCAGCAGTTTATTCGGGGGGAACTACAATGAGCAGTTCTTC. This codes for CASSLFGGNYNEQFF.

V is TRBV10-3 and J is TRBJ1-1, with 12 positions matching TRBD1. Looked up from germline, CDR1 is ENHRY and CDR2 is SYGVKD. V lost 5 bases, J lost 4 bases, and 8 bases stayed unmatched. The CDR3 spans 16 residues. The CDR3 loop reads CAISSGTGGRVTEAFF. The DNA of the CDR3 is TGTGCCATCAGTTCCGGGACAGGGGGCAGGGTCACTGAAGCTTTCTTT.

This clone was seen just once. The chain couples TRBV5-1 to TRBJ1-3; D gene ambiguous. Per germline, CDR1 SGHRS and CDR2 YFSETQ. V was shortened by 4 bases and J by 0 bases, with 11 bases between the two germline ends. The CDR3 contains 15 residues. CDR3 amino acids: CASSRSGSSGNTIYF. CDR3 DNA sequence: TGCGCCAGCAGCAGATCAGGATCCTCTGGAAACACCATATATTTT.

V usage is TRBV9 and J usage is TRBJ2-7; 7 bases match TRBD2. Germline lookup yields CDR1 SGDLS and CDR2 YYNGEE. The CDR3 is made up of 16 amino acids. The V gene end was trimmed by 3 bases and the J gene end by 0 bases; junction bases not matched to a gene: 9. The chain's CDR3 is CASSAAGADGSYEQYF. The CDR3, as DNA: TGTGCCAGCAGCGCCGCGGGAGCAGACGGCTCCTACGAGCAGTACTTC.

This chain uses TRBV19 with TRBJ1-5, with D hard to call. There are 15 residues in the CDR3. The V end lost 0 bases, the J end lost 2 bases, and 8 bases lay between the germline ends. CDR1 and CDR2 from the germline V gene are LNHDA and SQIVND (reference sequence). CDR3 in DNA: TGTGCCAGTAGTATAGACAGCCAGGGCAATCAGCCCCAGCATTTT. Amino acid sequence: CASSIDSQGNQPQHF.

This rearrangement joins TRBV19 to TRBJ1-2, with TRBD1 matching over 8 bases. The CDR3 length is 14 residues. V lost 5 bases to trimming and J lost 4 bases; unmatched junction nucleotides: 6. Germline V CDR1 and CDR2: LNHDA, SQIVND (reference sequence). The CDR3: CASSETGVAYGYTF. The CDR3 DNA reads TGTGCCAGTAGTGAGACAGGGGTAGCCTATGGCTACACCTTC.

The chain uses TRBV10-3 and TRBJ2-5; 10 bases fit TRBD2. There are 14 residues in the CDR3. With 4 bases clipped from V and 1 base from J, the junction kept 0 bases outside the gene matches. Germline-derived CDR1 and CDR2 are ENHRY and SYGVKD. CDR3 DNA: TGTGCCATCAGTGCTAGCGGGGGCCAAGAGACCCAGTACTTC. Protein sequence: CAISASGGQETQYF.

The chain joins TRBV7-9 to TRBJ1-5, with 7 bases aligning to TRBD1. The CDR3 extends over 15 amino acids. V dropped 1 base and J dropped 0; count of bases not matched to a gene: 0. Germline loops: CDR1 SEHNR, CDR2 FQNEAQ (reference sequence). This chain's CDR3 is CASSLGDSSNQPQHF. The CDR3 coding sequence is TGTGCCAGCAGCTTAGGGGACAGTAGCAATCAGCCCCAGCATTTT.

The V gene is TRBV19, the J gene TRBJ2-4; 11 bases match TRBD1. Germline CDR1 LNHDA, CDR2 SQIVND (reference sequence). This CDR3 spans 12 amino acids. The V gene end was trimmed by 7 bases and the J gene end by 10 bases; junction bases not matched to a gene: 3. The CDR3: CASNRDRGIQYF. The CDR3 DNA reads as TGTGCCAGTAACCGGGACAGGGGGATTCAGTACTTC.

The chain couples TRBV15 to TRBJ2-3, with a weak D call TRBD2 (5 bases). This CDR3 region has 15 residues. Germline V gene lookup returns CDR1 LNHNV and CDR2 YYDKDF (reference sequence). V was clipped by 0 bases and J by 2 bases, with 9 bases between them. The CDR3 DNA is TGTGCCACCAGCAGAGACGGGAAGTACACAGATACGCAGTATTTT. Its protein is CATSRDGKYTDTQYF.

The CDR3 is CASSNTGGFSGNTIYF. The CDR3 DNA is TGTGCCAGCTCAAATACAGGGGGCTTCTCTGGAAACACCATATATTTT. The rearrangement links TRBV18 to TRBJ1-3, with 9 bases matching TRBD1. The germline V gene encodes CDR1 KGHSH and CDR2 LQKENI. V lost 5 bases to trimming and J lost 0 bases; unmatched junction nucleotides: 5. The CDR3 runs 16 residues.

The chain recombines TRBV27 with TRBJ1-4; D uncertain. Trimming took off 4 bases at V and 5 bases at J, with 8 bases between the two ends. Germline values: CDR1 MNHEY, CDR2 SMNVEV (reference sequence). This CDR3 contains 13 residues. The CDR3 region is CASSWGGNEKLFF. In DNA, the CDR3 is TGTGCCAGCAGTTGGGGAGGGAATGAAAAACTGTTTTTT.

The chain employs TRBV9 and TRBJ2-1; D is unresolved. V lost 1 base and J lost 8, with 7 bases in between. The CDR3 covers 12 residues. Germline V CDR1 and CDR2: SGDLS, YYNGEE. The CDR3 is CASSVQNHEQFF. The CDR3 nucleotides read TGTGCCAGCAGCGTACAGAACCATGAGCAGTTCTTC.

This chain uses TRBV14 with TRBJ2-5, with a weak D call TRBD2 (7 bases). Germline loops: CDR1 SGHDN, CDR2 FVKESK. V lost 5 bases and J lost 5, with 18 bases in between. The CDR3 is made up of 15 amino acids. The CDR3 is CASSVQGGVWETQYF. CDR3 coding DNA: TGTGCCAGCAGCGTACAGGGAGGGGTATGGGAGACCCAGTACTTC.

The rearrangement joins TRBV6-1 to TRBJ1-1; D gene uncertain. Deletions cut 0 bases from V and 0 bases from J, with 8 bases between. From germline, CDR1 is MNHNS and CDR2 SASEGT. The CDR3 contains 15 residues. CDR3 DNA sequence: TGTGCCAGCAGTGAAGCGTGGGCATTGAACACTGAAGCTTTCTTT. The encoded protein is CASSEAWALNTEAFF.

V and J are TRBV6-5 and TRBJ2-2, with D possibly matching TRBD1 (5 bases). The germline V gene has CDR1 MNHEY and CDR2 SVGAGI. The CDR3 runs to 15 residues. The V gene lost 8 bases and the J gene lost 5 bases, with 18 bases spanning the gap. This chain's CDR3 is CASRIQDISTGELFF. CDR3 in DNA: TGTGCCAGCCGCATCCAGGACATTAGTACCGGGGAGCTGTTTTTT.

The gene calls are TRBV6-5 and TRBJ1-4; D is undetermined. Germline values: CDR1 MNHEY, CDR2 SVGAGI. Trimming took off 4 bases at V and 2 bases at J, with 14 bases between the two ends. The CDR3 is made up of 16 amino acids. CDR3 residues: CASSSRGGATNEKLFF. The DNA of the CDR3 is TGTGCCAGCAGTTCCCGTGGAGGAGCCACTAATGAAAAACTGTTTTTT.

The chain links TRBV5-5 to TRBJ2-3; 13 nucleotides line up with TRBD2. After removal of 4 bases from V and 3 bases from J, the junction contained 8 bases not matched to a gene. The CDR3 spans 17 residues. Germline loops: CDR1 SGHKS, CDR2 YYEKEE (reference sequence). CDR3: CASSLGLAGLKTDTQYF. The DNA for the CDR3 is TGTGCCAGCAGCCTGGGACTAGCGGGGTTGAAAACAGATACGCAGTATTTT.

This clone occurred once. The chain has TRBV6-5 and TRBJ2-5; no reliable D call. The germline gives CDR1 MNHEY, CDR2 SVGAGI. The CDR3 contains 14 residues. Trimming left V 0 bases short and J 4 bases short, with 9 bases between. The CDR3 here is CASSYSPAGETQYF. The DNA for the CDR3 is TGTGCCAGCAGTTACTCCCCCGCCGGAGAGACCCAGTACTTC.

This rearrangement joins TRBV5-5 to TRBJ1-2, with a weak D call TRBD1 (6 bases). There are 13 residues in the CDR3. Germline V gene data show CDR1 as SGHKS and CDR2 as YYEKEE (reference sequence). Trimming removed 4 bases at V and 8 bases at J, with 15 bases between. The CDR3 bases are TGTGCCAGCAGCGTAAGACAGGAAATAGGCTACACCTTC. Protein sequence: CASSVRQEIGYTF.

This sequence joins TRBV6-5 and TRBJ1-1, with 11 bases that match TRBD1. V was clipped by 5 bases and J by 5 bases; unmatched bases: 4. Germline values: CDR1 MNHEY, CDR2 SVGAGI. CDR3 size: 14 residues. CDR3 bases: TGTGCCAGCAGTAGAGGGACAGGGGGGACTGAAGCTTTCTTT. Residues: CASSRGTGGTEAFF.

DNA of the CDR3: TGTGCCAGCAAATTGGCACCTCTTGGCTATGGCTACACCTTC. Its translation: CASKLAPLGYGYTF. The gene calls are TRBV27 and TRBJ1-2; D call uncertain. This CDR3 is built from 14 residues. CDR1 is MNHEY, CDR2 SMNVEV, per germline (reference sequence). V was trimmed by 7 bases and J by 4 bases, leaving 16 bases between them.

This clone occurred once. This chain uses TRBV15 with TRBJ2-1, with 10 bases lining up with TRBD1. CDR3 length: 15 residues. The germline V gene encodes CDR1 LNHNV and CDR2 YYDKDF (reference sequence). The ends lost 4 bases at V and 6 bases at J; junction bases unmatched: 6. CDR3 region: CATSTDRGRSNEQFF. The CDR3 nucleotides read TGTGCCACCAGCACCGACAGGGGGCGGAGCAATGAGCAGTTCTTC.

The J gene is TRBJ2-3, the V gene TRBV18; 8 positions match TRBD2. Germline V CDR1 and CDR2: KGHSH, LQKENI. This CDR3 region has 17 residues. V trimming: 3 bases; J trimming: 1 base; junction bases outside the gene matches: 9. CDR3 protein: CASSPPGGQEGTDTQYF. The DNA for the CDR3 is TGTGCCAGCTCACCCCCGGGGGGGCAGGAGGGCACAGATACGCAGTATTTT.

The CDR3 coding sequence is TGTGCCAGCAGCTCCACTTTAGCCAGGGGTTTTTCAGTTAACTATGGCTACACCTTC. Residues: CASSSTLARGFSVNYGYTF. This chain uses TRBV9 with TRBJ1-2; tentatively, D is TRBD1 (6 bases). This CDR3 is 19 amino acids long. CDR1 and CDR2 from the germline V gene are SGDLS and YYNGEE. The V and J ends lost 4 bases and 1 base respectively, with 26 bases between them.

V is TRBV6-1 and J is TRBJ1-5; 11 bases are shared with TRBD1. Germline V CDR1 and CDR2: MNHNS, SASEGT. V lost 1 base and J lost 0; bases outside the gene matches: 5. The CDR3 extends over 18 amino acids. CDR3 residues: CASSEGGTGGYSNQPQHF. For the CDR3, the DNA is TGTGCCAGCAGTGAAGGGGGGACAGGGGGTTATAGCAATCAGCCCCAGCATTTT.

The rearrangement uses TRBV6-5 and TRBJ2-7; D may be TRBD2 (7 bases). This CDR3 has 12 residues. Trimming shortened V by 2 bases and J by 9 bases, and 11 bases separated the two germline ends. The germline V gene has CDR1 MNHEY and CDR2 SVGAGI. CDR3 in DNA: TGTGCCAGCAGTTACGGGGGGGCTGTGCAGTACTTC. This encodes CASSYGGAVQYF.

This sequence joins TRBV5-4 and TRBJ2-3, with 7 positions matching TRBD1. CDR1 is SGHNT and CDR2 is YYREEE in the germline V gene (reference sequence). The CDR3 is 16 residues long. V gave up 4 bases and J gave up 0 bases; unmatched junction bases: 8. The CDR3 protein is CASSKGTASSTDTQYF. In DNA form, the CDR3 reads TGTGCCAGCAGCAAAGGGACAGCTTCTAGCACAGATACGCAGTATTTT.

The CDR3 sequence is CASGRGAGAYEQYF. The CDR3 bases are TGTGCTAGTGGTAGAGGAGCAGGGGCCTACGAGCAGTACTTC. The chain couples TRBV12-5 to TRBJ2-7; D might be TRBD1 (6 bases). Per germline, CDR1 LGHNT and CDR2 FRNRAP. The CDR3 extends over 14 amino acids. V lost 5 bases and J 2 bases, leaving 13 bases between the germline ends.

The J gene is TRBJ1-2, the V gene TRBV6-5; maybe TRBD1 (6 bases). The V gene's germline CDR1 is MNHEY and CDR2 SVGAGI. The CDR3 length is 15 residues. V lost 8 bases and J 6 bases, leaving 22 bases between the germline ends. CDR3 amino acids: CASALRTGWSNGYTF. For the CDR3, the DNA is TGTGCCAGCGCCCTCCGTACAGGGTGGAGTAATGGCTACACCTTC.

The chain joins TRBV19 to TRBJ2-7; D is perhaps TRBD1 (7 bases). The CDR3 runs 14 residues. V was shortened by 6 bases and J by 0 bases, with 12 bases between the two germline ends. Germline CDR1 reads LNHDA; CDR2 reads SQIVND (reference sequence). The chain's CDR3 is CASSAGQSSYEQYF. The CDR3 DNA reads TGTGCCAGTAGCGCGGGACAGTCCTCCTACGAGCAGTACTTC. The whole variable domain, filled in from reference TRBV19 and TRBJ2-7, reads DGGITQSPKYLFRKEGQNVTLSCEQNLNHDAMYWYRQDPGQGLRLIYYSQIVNDFQKGDIAEGYSVSREKKESFPLTVTSAQKNPTAFYLCASSAGQSSYEQYFGPGTRLTVT.